This T cell receptor beta chain is from a study of T-cell memory formation after mild COVID-19 (dated by TCRdb to the early 2020s). Notes on the research overall: TCR sequence clusters from the two donors were found to be largely donor specific. The cohort was made up of two young adult volunteers, one female and one male, who were previously healthy. In a couple of donors, T-cell clones that expanded and contracted after mild COVID-19 were followed by sequencing TCRalpha and TCRbeta repertoires longitudinally. Findings and caveats that apply to the study as a whole: Some responding clones were detected in pre-infection memory, suggesting pre-existing cross-reactive memory T cells joined the SARS-CoV-2 response. Clones that contracted from day 15 to 85 showed balanced CD4/CD8 phenotypes, whereas a second wave of clones that expanded from day 15 to 37 leaned towards CD4+. SARS-CoV-2 specificity of the second-wave clones peaking on day 37 was not confirmed. Contracting CD4+ clones were found mainly in CM and EM memory subsets, while CD8+ clones were enriched in EMRA. Only a couple of mild cases were covered in the study, and larger cohorts including severe cases with pre-infection samples were considered necessary.

The sequencer was an Illumina NovaSeq 6000. Using 5'RACE with constant-segment primers, TCRalpha and TCRbeta cDNA libraries were constructed, with sample barcodes and unique molecular identifiers added in the process. RNA was extracted from every sample with Trizol reagent. Library amplification was performed in two PCR steps, and a second sample barcode and Illumina TruSeq adapters were introduced in the second step. The libraries were sequenced on an Illumina NovaSeq using 2 x 150 bp paired-end reads. In the paper's pipeline: With migec v1.2.7, reads were demultiplexed and then collapsed into UMI-guided consensus sequences. With mixcr v2.1.11, UMI consensuses were aligned to TRA and TRB V and J templates and assembled into clonotypes. Clonotypes were classified as expanded or contracted when called significant by both edgeR and NoisET, with noise models trained on biological replicates. For edgeR calls, a false discovery rate-adjusted p below 0.01 and a log2 fold-change threshold of 1 were applied. As an exploratory analysis of dynamics, max-normalized trajectories of the 1000 most abundant clonotypes were examined by PCA with hierarchical clustering. Separately sequenced CD4+ and CD8+ repertoires were used to assign a CD4 or CD8 phenotype to each responding clone. The public reads were run again by TCRdb, first through fastp at Q25 and then through MiXCR, and only productive beta chains were kept. CDR3 protein sequences are deduplicated, and each keeps its most common genes and DNA. TCRdb, not the original authors, processed these V and J calls. For this sample the table gives 400,000 to 500,000 distinct CDR3 sequences, of which roughly 18% were detected only once. The ten biggest clones cover 20% to 25% of the sample.

This clonotype was seen a few times. The specificity of this receptor is unknown. The sample holds no much larger clone one base away, and base qualities are not on file. Via the germline V gene (reference sequence), CDR1 is LNHDA and CDR2 SQIVND. The CDR3 sequence holds 15 residues, the cysteine and phenylalanine included. Of all the DNA, just the CDR3 is kept, 45 bases in frame from base 1. V was cut back by 3 bases and J by 2 bases, leaving a gap of 14 bases between them. Ficoll-Paque density gradient centrifugation was the method used to isolate PBMCs. The rearranged chain carries TRBV19 and TRBJ2-7; a weak D assignment points to TRBD2 (7 bases agree). Sequencing input: PBMCs or a T cell subset sorted from them (not recorded which). This TCR derives from a man aged 18 to 30 who had mild COVID-19 (a few samples of this study predate the infection). The sample titles of this study are shuffled in the database, so cell type and time point are left out; the donor was told from shared clones. The CDR3 amino acid sequence is: CASSMRRGAPYEQYF. The nucleotide sequence is given as TGTGCCAGTAGTATGAGACGGGGGGCTCCCTACGAGCAGTACTTC.